The following is a T cell receptor (beta chain) sequence with its context. As yet, its antigen is unknown. TRB was amplified by touch-down multiplex PCR, primer pools A and B combined. From the multiplex PCR reads, TCRdb lists one entry per CDR3 protein and no DNA. The sample includes about 11,000 distinct CDR3 sequences. These data are taken from a study of T cell clusters in autoimmune cytopenias. General study results and limits: TRB repertoire shifts in secondary cytopenia and chronic lymphocytic leukemia mostly reflected lymphoma, not autoimmunity.

TRB amplification used roughly 250 ng of peripheral blood genomic DNA. The same specimen was also included in a second study, on T cell repertoires in aging, cancer and after chemotherapy. In that study: Untreated cancer patients had significantly lower blood TCR diversity than age-matched healthy donors.

The specimen was peripheral blood. The sequence came from a human donor in good health.

Here the CDR3 reads CARTLDRKNIQYF. V usage is TRBV5-3 and J usage is TRBJ2-4; absent DNA, TCRdb's TRBD1 call cannot be checked. TRBV5-3 is labeled an ORF, and its function is uncertain. The CDR3 sequence is 13 residues long.